The present T cell receptor beta chain was sequenced within a study of T cells in Graves' hyperthyroidism and ophthalmopathy. Study-wide background: Peripheral blood was secured at the point of initial diagnosis, before any treatment. The study, taken as a whole, reports: Ophthalmopathy was distinguished from stable hyperthyroidism by 13 V-J signatures. Also found in blood were most expanded thyroid clonotypes above 0.001.

Researchers amplified the TCR beta CDR3 regions from RNA transcripts. First-round RT-PCR with HTBI primers amplified the TCR CDR3 region. Via MiXCR, TCRdb re-called the multiplex PCR reads, giving one row per CDR3 protein. The table includes under 600,000 distinct CDR3 sequences, around 15% detected once. Patients with uncontrolled infections, other autoimmune diseases, pregnancy or lactation were excluded. Many counts were recorded for this clonotype. What it binds is not known. This CDR3 is 14 amino acids long. From germline, CDR1 is SGHAT and CDR2 FQNNGV. The germline V and J ends were trimmed by 6 bases and 2 bases, with 13 bases remaining between them.

The chain recombines TRBV11-2 with TRBJ1-1; D perhaps matches TRBD1 (6 bases). The receptor comes from a woman between 40 and 50 years old with Graves' ophthalmopathy. The sample taken for sequencing was blood. The CDR3 region is CASRPSRGNTEAFF. The DNA of the CDR3 is TGTGCCAGCAGACCGAGCAGGGGAAACACTGAAGCTTTCTTT.